These 21 T cell receptor beta chains were all obtained from the same sample, sequenced in a study of control samples from healthy donors and cancer patients. The protocol was immunoSEQ multiplex PCR, while the TCRdb copy is restricted to in-frame clones and leaves out a portion. The table lists 15,000 to 20,000 clones, around 89% of them singletons. The sequencing input was PBMCs. The receptors derive from a woman aged 55-75 years with head and neck cancer.

The CDR3 DNA sequence: TGTGCCAGCAGCGAAGCGGGACCATCGGATACGCAGTATTTT. This gives the protein CASSEAGPSDTQYF. V is TRBV3-1 (or the pseudogene TRBV3-2) and J is TRBJ2-3; 7 bases match TRBD2. This CDR3 is 14 amino acids long. Germline lookup yields CDR1 LGHDT and CDR2 YNNKEL (reference sequence). Unmatched junction bases numbered 8, after V lost 5 bases and J lost 6 bases.

The chain uses TRBV7-2 and TRBJ2-1, with TRBD2 matching 7 bases. This CDR3 contains 15 residues. The V and J ends lost 3 bases and 7 bases, in that order; junction bases with no gene match: 9. Germline V gene lookup returns CDR1 SGHTA and CDR2 FQGNSA. The CDR3, as DNA: TGTGCCAGCAGCTTCGACAGACTAGCCAAGAATGAGCAGTTCTTC. It specifies CASSFDRLAKNEQFF.

The rearrangement links TRBV7-9 to TRBJ1-1; D remains unclear. Germline CDR1 reads SEHNR; CDR2 reads FQNEAQ (reference sequence). This CDR3 spans 11 amino acids. V was cut by 1 base and J by 7 bases, with 4 bases left in between. The CDR3 loop reads CASSLGIEAFF. In DNA, the CDR3 is TGTGCCAGCAGCTTAGGGATTGAAGCTTTCTTT.

This clone has more than one count but fewer than ten. The rearrangement uses TRBV4-1 and TRBJ1-3, with a tentative D call TRBD1 (5 bases). This CDR3 contains 16 residues. Germline loops: CDR1 MGHRA, CDR2 YSYEKL. V lost 1 base to trimming and J lost 5 bases, with 15 bases between them. The CDR3 nucleotides are TGCGCCAGCAGCCAAGGTTATCCCGGGACGAGAAACACCATATATTTT. It specifies CASSQGYPGTRNTIYF.

This chain links TRBV29-1 with TRBJ2-7; maybe TRBD1 (6 bases). The CDR3 sequence is 12 residues long. V was shortened by 6 bases and J by 2 bases, with 11 bases between the two germline ends. CDR1 is SQVTM, CDR2 ANQGSEA, per germline. CDR3 region: CSVTGQTYEQYF. In nucleotides, the CDR3 is TGCAGCGTGACGGGACAAACCTACGAGCAGTACTTC.

This rearrangement joins TRBV3-1 (or the pseudogene TRBV3-2) to TRBJ1-4, with 7 positions matching TRBD1. The ends lost 1 base at V and 4 bases at J; junction bases unmatched: 12. CDR1 is LGHDT and CDR2 is YNNKEL in the germline V gene (reference sequence). The CDR3 loop spans 18 amino acids. CDR3 in DNA: TGTGCCAGCAGCCAAGCGACCTCACAGGGGAGGAGTAATGAAAAACTGTTTTTT. The encoded protein is CASSQATSQGRSNEKLFF.

The chain has TRBV2 and TRBJ1-5; TRBD1 aligns across 10 bases. Trimming took 4 bases from V and 7 from J; bases not matched to a gene: 4. The germline gives CDR1 SNHLY, CDR2 FYNNEI. The CDR3 is made up of 14 amino acids. Here the CDR3 DNA reads TGTGCCAGCAGTGGAGGACAGGGGGGGCAGCCCCAGCATTTT. This translates into CASSGGQGGQPQHF.

The gene calls are TRBV6-6 and TRBJ1-1; 10 bases align to TRBD1. V shed 5 bases, J shed 1 base, and the junction held 4 bases outside the gene matches. This CDR3 has 15 residues. CDR1 is MNHNY, CDR2 SVGAGI, per germline (reference sequence). Written as DNA, the CDR3 is TGTGCCAGCAGTCTGGGACAGGGGACGAACACTGAAGCTTTCTTT. It encodes CASSLGQGTNTEAFF.

The CDR3 DNA is TGTGCCATCAGTGAGTGGGGACAGGGAGATGGCTACACCTTC. Protein sequence: CAISEWGQGDGYTF. The chain joins TRBV10-3 to TRBJ1-2; the match to TRBD1 covers 9 bases. V trimming: 1 base; J trimming: 6 bases; junction bases outside the gene matches: 3. There are 14 residues in the CDR3. Looked up from germline, CDR1 is ENHRY and CDR2 is SYGVKD.

The CDR3 loop is CASSKQGSTEAFF. CDR3 in DNA: TGTGCCAGCAGTAAACAAGGATCCACTGAAGCTTTCTTT. This chain uses TRBV6-5 with TRBJ1-1; unclear D gene. Looked up from germline, CDR1 is MNHEY and CDR2 is SVGAGI. The CDR3 contains 13 residues. V was cut by 5 bases and J by 4 bases, with 11 bases left in between.

The chain combines TRBV5-1 with TRBJ2-3, with D possibly matching TRBD2 (5 bases). CDR3 size: 14 residues. Germline V gene data show CDR1 as SGHRS and CDR2 as YFSETQ. The V end lost 0 bases, the J end lost 3 bases, and 8 bases lay between the germline ends. CDR3 in DNA: TGCGCCAGCAGCTTGGAAGAGGGTACAGATACGCAGTATTTT. It is translated as CASSLEEGTDTQYF.

This chain links TRBV10-3 with TRBJ1-1, with 8 bases identical to TRBD1. Germline CDR1 is ENHRY and CDR2 is SYGVKD. V trimming: 6 bases; J trimming: 6 bases; junction bases outside the gene matches: 6. The CDR3 totals 13 residues. The CDR3 spells CAIRPGQASEAFF. The CDR3, as DNA: TGTGCCATCAGGCCGGGACAGGCGTCTGAAGCTTTCTTT.

This chain connects TRBV12-5 to TRBJ1-1, with TRBD1 matching 9 bases. Germline CDR1 and CDR2: LGHNT and FRNRAP. The CDR3 is 17 amino acids. V trimming: 5 bases; J trimming: 5 bases; junction bases outside the gene matches: 15. The CDR3 region is CASGIFLSGTGKTEAFF. The DNA for the CDR3 is TGTGCTAGTGGTATATTCCTATCTGGGACAGGGAAAACTGAAGCTTTCTTT.

The J gene is TRBJ2-3, the V gene TRBV5-1; unclear D gene. The CDR3 contains 11 residues. Trimming took 0 bases from V and 4 from J, leaving 0 bases between them. Germline V gene lookup returns CDR1 SGHRS and CDR2 YFSETQ. The CDR3, as DNA: TGCGCCAGCAGCTTGGCAGATACGCAGTATTTT. Translation: CASSLADTQYF.

The gene calls are TRBV5-1 and TRBJ1-1; D gene uncertain. The CDR3 consists of 13 residues. V was trimmed by 2 bases and J by 9 bases, leaving 14 bases between them. The germline CDR1 and CDR2 sequences are SGHRS and YFSETQ. CDR3 amino acids: CASSLGRDSKAFF. Written as DNA, the CDR3 is TGCGCCAGCAGCTTAGGTAGAGATAGTAAAGCTTTCTTT.

The count of this clone is one. V is TRBV9 and J is TRBJ2-7; TRBD1 matches 7 bases. Germline V gene lookup returns CDR1 SGDLS and CDR2 YYNGEE. Trimming at V came to 4 bases and at J to 1 base, leaving 11 bases not matched to a gene. The CDR3 extends over 16 amino acids. The CDR3 here is CASSPGKGQFSYEQYF. The DNA of the CDR3 is TGTGCCAGCAGCCCGGGAAAGGGACAGTTTTCCTACGAGCAGTACTTC.

Only a few counts were recorded for this clone. This sequence joins TRBV7-8 and TRBJ1-3; TRBD1 matches at 9 bases. The CDR3 sequence is 16 residues long. Germline V lookup: CDR1 SGHVS, CDR2 FQNEAQ. J gave up 2 bases and V 3 bases, and 5 bases lay outside the gene matches. CDR3 nucleotide sequence: TGTGCCAGCAGCTTGACAGGGGGATCTACTGGAAACACCATATATTTT. Translation gives CASSLTGGSTGNTIYF. Based on the CDR3 plus reference TRBV7-8 and TRBJ1-3, the full variable domain is GAGVSQSPRYKVAKRGQDVALRCDPISGHVSLFWYQQALGQGPEFLTYFQNEAQLDKSGLPSDRFFAERPEGSVSTLKIQRTQQEDSAVYLCASSLTGGSTGNTIYFGEGSWLTVV.

The chain employs TRBV3-1 (or the pseudogene TRBV3-2) and TRBJ2-3, with TRBD2 identical over 8 bases. V dropped 1 base and J dropped 2; count of bases not matched to a gene: 2. This CDR3 is 15 amino acids long. CDR1 and CDR2 from the germline V gene are LGHDT and YNNKEL (reference sequence). The CDR3 nucleotides are TGTGCCAGCAGCCAAGGACTAGCGCCCACAGATACGCAGTATTTT. Translated, it gives CASSQGLAPTDTQYF.

The gene calls are TRBV28 and TRBJ1-1; TRBD1 might be the D (5 bases). The germline V gene encodes CDR1 MDHEN and CDR2 SYDVKM. V was shortened by 2 bases and J by 0 bases, with 7 bases between the two germline ends. The CDR3 is 14 amino acids. CDR3 sequence (DNA): TGTGCCAGCAGTTTACCAGGGATGAACACTGAAGCTTTCTTT. Its protein is CASSLPGMNTEAFF. Looking up the rest from reference TRBV28 and TRBJ1-1 gives the full variable domain: DVKVTQSSRYLVKRTGEKVFLECVQDMDHENMFWYRQDPGLGLRLIYFSYDVKMKEKGDIPEGYSVSREKKERFSLILESASTNQTSMYLCASSLPGMNTEAFFGQGTRLTVV.

CDR3 nucleotides: TGTGCCAGCAGTGCGCGGAGGGGGGGCAACGAGCAGTACTTC. Translating gives CASSARRGGNEQYF. This chain joins TRBV27 and TRBJ2-7; possible D gene TRBD2, 7 bases. Germline values: CDR1 MNHEY, CDR2 SMNVEV (reference sequence). The CDR3 has 14 residues. Between the trimmed V and J ends, which lost 5 bases and 5 bases, there was a span of 16 bases.

J is TRBJ2-6 and V is TRBV7-9, with 8 bases that match TRBD1. This CDR3 contains 16 residues. Germline V lookup: CDR1 SEHNR, CDR2 FQNEAQ (reference sequence). Germline trimming cut 4 bases from V and 3 bases from J; bases unmatched to any gene: 5. CDR3 bases: TGTGCCAGCAGCTCGACAGGGGTTGATGGGGCCAACGTCCTGACTTTC. It specifies CASSSTGVDGANVLTF.